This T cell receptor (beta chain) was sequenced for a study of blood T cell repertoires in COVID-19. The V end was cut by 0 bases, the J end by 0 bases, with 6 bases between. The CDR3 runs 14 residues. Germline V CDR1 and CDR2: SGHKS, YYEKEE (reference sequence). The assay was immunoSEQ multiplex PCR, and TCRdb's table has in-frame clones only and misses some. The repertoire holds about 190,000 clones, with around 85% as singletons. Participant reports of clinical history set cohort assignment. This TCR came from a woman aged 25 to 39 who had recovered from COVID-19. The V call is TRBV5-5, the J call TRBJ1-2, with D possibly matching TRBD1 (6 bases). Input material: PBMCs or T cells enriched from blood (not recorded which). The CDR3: CASSLGTANYGYTF. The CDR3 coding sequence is TGTGCCAGCAGCTTGGGGACAGCTAACTATGGCTACACCTTC.